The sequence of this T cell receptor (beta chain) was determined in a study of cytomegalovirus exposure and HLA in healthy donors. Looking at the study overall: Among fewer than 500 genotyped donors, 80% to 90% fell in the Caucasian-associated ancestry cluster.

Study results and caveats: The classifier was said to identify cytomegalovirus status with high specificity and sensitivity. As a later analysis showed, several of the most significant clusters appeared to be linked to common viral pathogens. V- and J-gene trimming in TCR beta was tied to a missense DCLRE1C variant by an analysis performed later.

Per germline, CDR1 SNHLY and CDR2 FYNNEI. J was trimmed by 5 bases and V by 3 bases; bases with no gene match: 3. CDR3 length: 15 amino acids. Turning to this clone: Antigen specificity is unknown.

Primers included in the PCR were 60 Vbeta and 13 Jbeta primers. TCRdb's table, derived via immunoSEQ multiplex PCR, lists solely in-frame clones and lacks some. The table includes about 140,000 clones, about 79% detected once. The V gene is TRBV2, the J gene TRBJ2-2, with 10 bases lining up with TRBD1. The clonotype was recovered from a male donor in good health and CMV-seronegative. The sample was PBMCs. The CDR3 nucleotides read TGTGCCAGCAGTGAGGACAGGGGGGGGACCGGGGAGCTGTTTTTT. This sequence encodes CASSEDRGGTGELFF.